This T cell receptor (beta chain) was retrieved from a study of response to subunit inactivated influenza vaccine. Regarding the study as a whole: Each seasonal flu vaccination may recruit only limited new T cells, authors suggested.

Points on this clonotype: Its antigen is as yet unknown.

Germline V CDR1 and CDR2: SGHTA, FQGNSA. The CDR3 consists of 16 residues. The J segment lost 4 bases and the V segment lost 4 bases, leaving 6 bases of the junction unmatched. From the RT-PCR reads, TCRdb called clonotypes with MiXCR, one entry per CDR3 protein. In the table there are 600,000 to 850,000 distinct CDR3 sequences, 14% of which are singletons. The rearrangement links TRBV7-2 to TRBJ2-3, with TRBD2 matching 12 bases. This specimen consisted of PBMCs from blood, obtained 14 to 15 days before vaccination. The TCR comes from a man in his fifties or sixties who received an inactivated influenza vaccine. In DNA form, the CDR3 reads TGTGCCAGCAGCTCAACTAGCGGGGGGAATTCAGATACGCAGTATTTT. Residues: CASSSTSGGNSDTQYF.